This TCR beta chain appears in the sequencing data of a study of a mutant IDH1 vaccine in newly diagnosed glioma (dated by TCRdb to the early 2020s). For context, the study as a whole: Eight vaccinations were administered to patients in weeks 1, 3, 5, 7, 11, 15, 19 and 23, corresponding to visits V03 through V10. Of the roughly 33 treated patients, approximately 62% were male and about 40% were female, and the mean age was around 40 years. Before enrollment, most patients had been given radiochemotherapy with temozolomide as standard therapy, while the rest had received either radiotherapy alone or temozolomide alone. Vaccination started 4-6 weeks after radiotherapy alone, or was given together with temozolomide cycles in the groups whose treatment included chemotherapy. Longitudinal TCRB deep sequencing was performed for about two dozen treated patients wherever samples were available for exploratory analyses. Six visits were used for peripheral blood collection: V03 (baseline), V05, V07, V10, V12 and V13.

The library was built by means of the immunoSEQ multiplex PCR assay. The hsTCRB Kit was used according to the manufacturer's protocol to amplify rearranged TCR beta chain sequences. An Illumina MiSeq was used to sequence the TCRB libraries. The paper's data handling went like this. Demultiplexing, trimming and gene mapping were performed with the kit vendor's proprietary platform. In its TCRdb copy, this immuneACCESS table keeps in-frame sequences only and misses some clones. Where compared with another copy, unresolved V genes explain less than half of these, and the others have no known cause. D and trimming were read from the DNA, whereas the V and J calls and clone size are those reported in that table. For this sample the table gives about 40,000 clones, of which around 84% were detected only once. The ten largest account for under 2.5% of the sample. Comments on this clone: Its antigen specificity is not known. It has no much larger one-base neighbor in the sample; base qualities were not kept.

The sample's time point label, in plain terms: week 11, during vaccination. Every vaccine dose consisted of 300 ug of a 20-mer mutant IDH1 peptide in Montanide, administered subcutaneously together with topical imiquimod. Newly diagnosed WHO grade 3 or 4 IDH1-mutant astrocytomas showing loss of nuclear ATRX were present in the donors. The samples were drawn from NOA16, a multicentre, single-arm, open-label phase I trial in Germany that tested a mutant IDH1 peptide vaccine in humans for the first time. Genomic DNA for TCRB sequencing was extracted from EDTA blood using the DNeasy Blood and Tissue Kit. Points the paper makes about the study in general: Immune responses induced by the vaccine were seen in more than 85% of patients across multiple MHC alleles. PBMC samples for TCRB deep sequencing were selected based on availability. Changes in the top peripheral T cell clonotypes picked up by TCRB sequencing did not appear to be linked to pseudoprogression. The authors stated that sample limitations prevented analyses of patient blood samples from being reproduced.

The material was PBMCs, obtained from a glioma patient whose treatment included an IDH1 peptide vaccine. The TCR was taken from a middle-aged man with glioma.

The sequenced DNA: TGTGCCAGTACCAGAGGGGAGGGGGTGAGCACTGAAGCTTTCTTT. Its amino acids are CASTRGEGVSTEAFF. The chain is encoded by TRBV19 joined to TRBJ1-1; possibly the D gene is TRBD1, per 6 matching bases. The CDR3 sequence holds 15 residues, the cysteine and phenylalanine included. Of all the DNA, just the CDR3 is kept, 45 bases in frame from base 1. V loses 7 bases, J loses 4 bases, and the germline ends lie 19 bases apart. The germline V gene (reference sequence) sets CDR1 to LNHDA and CDR2 to SQIVND.